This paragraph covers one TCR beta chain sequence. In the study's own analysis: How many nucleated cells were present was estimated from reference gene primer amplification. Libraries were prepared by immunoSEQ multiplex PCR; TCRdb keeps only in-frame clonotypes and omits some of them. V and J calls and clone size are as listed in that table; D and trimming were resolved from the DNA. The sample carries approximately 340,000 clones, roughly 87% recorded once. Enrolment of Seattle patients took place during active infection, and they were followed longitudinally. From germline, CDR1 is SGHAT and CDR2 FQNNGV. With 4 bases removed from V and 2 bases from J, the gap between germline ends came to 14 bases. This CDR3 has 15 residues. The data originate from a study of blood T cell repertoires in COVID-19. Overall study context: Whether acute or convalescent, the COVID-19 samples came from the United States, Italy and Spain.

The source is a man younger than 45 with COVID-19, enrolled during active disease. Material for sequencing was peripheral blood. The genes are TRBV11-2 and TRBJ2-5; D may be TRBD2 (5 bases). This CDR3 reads CASSSLLVPQETQYF. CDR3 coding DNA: TGTGCCAGCAGCTCTCTACTAGTCCCGCAAGAGACCCAGTACTTC. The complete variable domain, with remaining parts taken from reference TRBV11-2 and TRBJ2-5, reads EAGVAQSPRYKIIEKRQSVAFWCNPISGHATLYWYQQILGQGPKLLIQFQNNGVVDDSQLPKDRFSAERLKGVDSTLKIQPAKLEDSAVYLCASSSLLVPQETQYFGPGTRLLVL.